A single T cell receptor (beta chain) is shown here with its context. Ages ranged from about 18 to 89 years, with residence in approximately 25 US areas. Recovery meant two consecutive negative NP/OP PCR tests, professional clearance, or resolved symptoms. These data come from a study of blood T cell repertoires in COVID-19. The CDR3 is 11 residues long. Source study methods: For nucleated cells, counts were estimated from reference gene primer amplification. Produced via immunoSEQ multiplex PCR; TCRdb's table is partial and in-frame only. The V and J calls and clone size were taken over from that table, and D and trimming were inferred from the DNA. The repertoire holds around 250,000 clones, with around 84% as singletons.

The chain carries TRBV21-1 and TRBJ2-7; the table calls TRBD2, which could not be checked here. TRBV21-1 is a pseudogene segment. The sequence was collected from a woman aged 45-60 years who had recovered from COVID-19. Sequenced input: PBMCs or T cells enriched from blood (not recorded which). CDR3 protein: CAREVLYEQYF. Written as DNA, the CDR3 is TGTGCCAGGGAGGTACTCTACGAGCAGTACTTC.